This TCR beta chain originates from a study of OX40 agonist ivuxolimab in advanced cancers. Across the whole study: In three patients, partial responses were observed, one with hepatocellular carcinoma and two with cutaneous melanoma.

Looked up from germline, CDR1 is MNHNY and CDR2 is SVGAGI (reference sequence). The V gene lost 8 bases and the J gene lost 4 bases, with 12 bases spanning the gap. The length of the CDR3 is 13 residues. The assay was immunoSEQ multiplex PCR, and TCRdb's table has in-frame clones only and misses some. The sample records more than 65,000 clones, around 80% being singletons. This clone was counted only a few times. The chain links TRBV6-6 to TRBJ1-5; possible D gene TRBD1, 6 bases. The clonotype originates from an adult with an advanced solid tumor such as melanoma, head and neck, liver or kidney cancer. The sample consisted of CD4+ or CD8+ T cells sorted from blood, taken in a trial of the OX40 agonist ivuxolimab. In nucleotides, the CDR3 is TGTGCCAGCGAGGAACAGGGAAATCAGCCCCAGCATTTT. It translates to CASEEQGNQPQHF.